The text below deals with one TCR beta chain. The data are from a study of T cell changes during pregnancy in multiple sclerosis. This table comes from immunoSEQ multiplex PCR, and its TCRdb copy is limited to in-frame clones, with some not included. The sample shows around 52,000 clones, 87% of them seen only once. The J segment lost 6 bases and the V segment lost 3 bases, leaving 7 bases of the junction unmatched. The CDR3 runs to 16 residues. Looked up from germline, CDR1 is SNHLY and CDR2 is FYNNEI. The origin of this receptor is a human donor whose cells served as feeder cells for cultures in a pregnancy study. V usage is TRBV2 and J usage is TRBJ2-3; 12 bases are shared with TRBD2. The sequenced material came from peripheral blood from another person, used as feeder cells. CDR3: CASSDGLAGLLDTQYF. In DNA form, the CDR3 reads TGTGCCAGCAGTGACGGACTAGCGGGATTATTGGATACGCAGTATTTT.